These 21 T cell receptor beta chains share one sample of origin, sequenced in a study of control samples from healthy donors and cancer patients. The repertoire was sequenced with immunoSEQ multiplex PCR; TCRdb's copy has only in-frame clones and lacks some. The table shows some 120,000 clones, with around 92% occurring only once. What was sequenced was blood. These receptors all stem from a man in his fifties or sixties in good health.

The chain has TRBV3-1 (or the pseudogene TRBV3-2) and TRBJ2-1, with D perhaps matching TRBD2 (7 bases). V lost 0 bases, J lost 11 bases, and 11 bases lay in between. The CDR3 length is 13 residues. The V gene's germline CDR1 is LGHDT and CDR2 YNNKEL (reference sequence). The CDR3 sequence: CASSQDRGGQQFF. The DNA of the CDR3 is TGTGCCAGCAGCCAAGATAGGGGGGGACAGCAGTTCTTC.

The gene calls are TRBV19 and TRBJ1-2; D is perhaps TRBD1 (6 bases). The length of the CDR3 is 15 residues. V was shortened by 5 bases and J by 3 bases, with 16 bases between the two germline ends. CDR1 LNHDA and CDR2 SQIVND come from the germline V gene (reference sequence). The CDR3 protein is CASSSQGRLYYGYTF. In DNA form, the CDR3 reads TGTGCCAGTAGTTCCCAGGGGCGCCTATACTATGGCTACACCTTC.

The rearrangement uses TRBV14 and TRBJ1-2, with TRBD1 as a possible D gene (6 bases). This CDR3 has 13 residues. Trimming pared 3 bases from V and 3 bases from J, leaving 8 bases between. Germline V CDR1 and CDR2: SGHDN, FVKESK. The CDR3 here is CASSQDSHYGYTF. The DNA of the CDR3 is TGTGCCAGCAGCCAGGACAGCCACTATGGCTACACCTTC. Based on the CDR3 plus reference TRBV14 and TRBJ1-2, the full variable domain is EAGVTQFPSHSVIEKGQTVTLRCDPISGHDNLYWYRRVMGKEIKFLLHFVKESKQDESGMPNNRFLAERTGGTYSTLKVQPAELEDSGVYFCASSQDSHYGYTFGSGTRLTVV.

J is TRBJ2-7 and V is TRBV4-1; D perhaps matches TRBD1 (5 bases). From germline, CDR1 is MGHRA and CDR2 YSYEKL. Trimming removed 0 bases from V and 2 bases from J, with 11 bases in between. The length of the CDR3 is 15 residues. Written as DNA, the CDR3 is TGCGCCAGCAGCCAAGATAGGGGCAGTACCTACGAGCAGTACTTC. Translating gives CASSQDRGSTYEQYF.

The sample holds one count of this clone. The chain combines TRBV9 with TRBJ2-1; TRBD1 matches 7 bases. V was clipped by 1 base and J by 4 bases; unmatched bases: 11. The CDR3 loop spans 17 amino acids. Germline CDR1 SGDLS, CDR2 YYNGEE. The CDR3 bases are TGTGCCAGCAGCGTAACTGGACAGGTGGATCGGTACAATGAGCAGTTCTTC. Protein: CASSVTGQVDRYNEQFF.

A word on this clone: Additional DNA sequences in this sample encode the identical CDR3. The rearrangement links TRBV19 to TRBJ1-1, with D unresolved. CDR1 is LNHDA and CDR2 is SQIVND in the germline V gene (reference sequence). This CDR3 region has 11 residues. Between the trimmed V and J ends, which lost 3 bases and 4 bases, there was a span of 3 bases. Here the CDR3 reads CASSIGTEAFF. DNA of the CDR3: TGTGCCAGTAGTATCGGCACTGAAGCTTTCTTT.

This clone was observed a single time. This rearrangement joins TRBV5-1 to TRBJ1-2; 10 bases are shared with TRBD1. Germline V CDR1 and CDR2: SGHRS, YFSETQ. V was pared by 1 base and J by 2 bases, with 2 bases of the junction left unmatched. This CDR3 region has 15 residues. The CDR3 reads CASSLRDRGNYGYTF. DNA for the CDR3: TGCGCCAGCAGCTTGCGGGACAGGGGAAACTATGGCTACACCTTC.

The V call is TRBV6-5, the J call TRBJ2-7, with no clear D. Trimming pared 7 bases from V and 3 bases from J, leaving 10 bases between. Germline CDR1 reads MNHEY; CDR2 reads SVGAGI. The CDR3 is made up of 12 amino acids. The chain's CDR3 is CASNPSRYEQYF. The DNA of the CDR3 is TGTGCCAGCAACCCGTCCCGCTACGAGCAGTACTTC.

V usage is TRBV4-3 and J usage is TRBJ2-1; TRBD2 agrees at 9 bases. This CDR3 spans 15 amino acids. Germline CDR1 LGHNA, CDR2 YSLEER. V lost 1 base, J lost 7 bases, and 5 bases stayed unmatched. The CDR3 sequence: CASSQALAGSNEQFF. CDR3 DNA: TGCGCCAGCAGCCAAGCCCTAGCGGGGAGTAATGAGCAGTTCTTC.

Only one count was recorded for this clone. The V gene is TRBV11-2, the J gene TRBJ1-2; weak D call: TRBD1 (6 bases). Germline V CDR1 and CDR2: SGHAT, FQNNGV. Deletions cut 1 base from V and 4 bases from J, with 16 bases between. This CDR3 comprises 16 residues. CDR3 region: CASSLVTGGWGYGYTF. The CDR3 region has the DNA TGTGCCAGCAGCTTAGTCACGGGGGGCTGGGGCTATGGCTACACCTTC.

The chain joins TRBV5-5 to TRBJ1-6; the D gene is possibly TRBD1 (5 bases). Germline CDR1 reads SGHKS; CDR2 reads YYEKEE (reference sequence). V dropped 1 base and J dropped 12 bases, with 14 bases sitting between them. The CDR3 runs 14 residues. This chain's CDR3 is CASSLLGLGRPLHF. CDR3 nucleotide sequence: TGTGCCAGCAGCTTGTTGGGGCTAGGGAGACCCCTCCACTTT. The entire variable domain, with the rest obtained from reference TRBV5-5 and TRBJ1-6, is as follows: DAGVTQSPTHLIKTRGQQVTLRCSPISGHKSVSWYQQVLGQGPQFIFQYYEKEERGRGNFPDRFSARQFPNYSSELNVNALLLGDSALYLCASSLLGLGRPLHFGNGTRLTVT.

CDR3 bases: TGTGCCAGCAGTTACAGCAGGGCTAACTATGGCTACACCTTC. It yields the protein CASSYSRANYGYTF. The chain carries TRBV6-6 and TRBJ1-2; D perhaps matches TRBD1 (5 bases). Germline CDR1 MNHNY, CDR2 SVGAGI (reference sequence). The length of the CDR3 is 14 residues. The germline V and J ends were trimmed by 2 bases and 0 bases, with 7 bases remaining between them.

This sequence joins TRBV19 and TRBJ1-5, with 9 bases identical to TRBD1. J was trimmed by 3 bases and V by 7 bases; bases with no gene match: 4. The germline V gene has CDR1 LNHDA and CDR2 SQIVND (reference sequence). The CDR3 covers 14 residues. The DNA for the CDR3 is TGTGCCAGTACCACAGGGGGCAACAATCAGCCCCAGCATTTT. Translation gives CASTTGGNNQPQHF.

The chain employs TRBV6-1 and TRBJ2-3; no definite D call. Germline V gives CDR1 MNHNS, CDR2 SASEGT. The CDR3 spans 13 residues. Trimming took off 1 base at V and 14 bases at J, with 16 bases between the two ends. CDR3 coding DNA: TGTGCCAGCAGTGAAGTCATTTCTCTCGATGGGTATTTT. Protein sequence: CASSEVISLDGYF.

The sample holds one count of this clone. J is TRBJ2-7 and V is TRBV7-9, with a weak D call TRBD2 (5 bases). CDR3 length: 17 amino acids. CDR1 and CDR2 from the germline V gene are SEHNR and FQNEAQ (reference sequence). V shed 3 bases and J shed 2 bases, with 20 bases lying between them. In nucleotides, the CDR3 is TGTGCCAGCAGCTTTAGCGACGGAGGTGGCGAGCCCTACGAGCAGTACTTC. Protein sequence: CASSFSDGGGEPYEQYF.

V gene TRBV4-1 combines with J gene TRBJ1-2; maybe TRBD1 (5 bases). This CDR3 has 16 amino acids. Trimming pared 0 bases from V and 3 bases from J, leaving 14 bases between. Germline assignment: CDR1 MGHRA and CDR2 YSYEKL. CDR3 residues: CASSQDERQRYYGYTF. The CDR3 DNA reads TGCGCCAGCAGCCAAGATGAGAGACAGCGTTACTATGGCTACACCTTC.

The CDR3 loop is CASSLGKSTGEKLFF. The CDR3 coding sequence is TGCGCCAGCAGCTTGGGAAAGTCGACGGGTGAAAAACTGTTTTTT. The chain recombines TRBV5-1 with TRBJ1-4; no firm D call. V dropped 0 bases and J dropped 7 bases, with 13 bases sitting between them. CDR1 and CDR2 (germline): SGHRS, YFSETQ. CDR3 length: 15 residues.

The chain uses TRBV4-1 and TRBJ2-3; TRBD2 aligns across 8 bases. The CDR3 length is 15 residues. CDR1 MGHRA and CDR2 YSYEKL come from the germline V gene. V dropped 4 bases and J dropped 1; count of bases not matched to a gene: 4. This CDR3 is CASSLSGVRTDTQYF. In DNA, the CDR3 is TGCGCCAGCAGCCTTAGCGGGGTACGCACAGATACGCAGTATTTT.

The chain is built from TRBV5-5 and TRBJ1-4; no clear D. The CDR3 totals 15 residues. The ends were cut back, 4 bases at V and 4 bases at J, with 14 bases in the middle. Germline-derived CDR1 and CDR2 are SGHKS and YYEKEE (reference sequence). CDR3 region: CASSLDRGSNEKLFF. The CDR3, as DNA: TGTGCCAGCAGCCTGGATCGCGGGAGTAATGAAAAACTGTTTTTT.

The chain joins TRBV21-1 to TRBJ1-1; the D segment call TRBD1 is taken from the table without a DNA check. TRBV21-1 is a pseudogene locus. This CDR3 comprises 20 residues. Here the CDR3 reads CASSKVEAGGRLAPNTEAFF. CDR3 sequence (DNA): TGTGCCAGCAGCAAAGTGGAGGCAGGGGGGCGTTTGGCTCCGAACACTGAAGCTTTCTTT.

This rearrangement joins TRBV18 to TRBJ2-3, with D possibly being TRBD1 or TRBD2 (5 bases each). The germline CDR1 and CDR2 sequences are KGHSH and LQKENI. This CDR3 spans 18 amino acids. V lost 3 bases, J lost 4 bases, and 23 bases lay in between. The CDR3 reads CASSPSGTDLRVSDTQYF. The CDR3 region has the DNA TGTGCCAGCTCACCCAGTGGGACGGATCTTCGAGTGTCAGATACGCAGTATTTT.